The sequence of this T cell receptor (beta chain) was determined in a study of T cell repertoires in cytomegalovirus infection. Study at large: Recently described HLA-C-restricted plus well-studied HLA-B-restricted CMV epitopes were used. Indicated by public TCR beta signatures were CMV infection and matching HLA type.

Each CDR3 protein gets one entry after TCRdb re-called the reads with MiXCR. The data show around 95,000 distinct CDR3 sequences, with 25% to 30% seen just once and roughly 71% held by the top ten. General observations from the study: CMV-specific TCR beta clonotypes restricted by HLA-C dominated the ex vivo response.

Germline lookup yields CDR1 SGHKS and CDR2 YYEKEE (reference sequence). V was pared by 0 bases and J by 4 bases, with 5 bases between. The CDR3 consists of 13 residues. Remarks on this clonotype: Its antigen remains unidentified.

The clonotype comes from a human donor in good health (CMV status not recorded). Some clones in this sample may be carry-over from other donors' samples. The chain joins TRBV5-5 to TRBJ2-1; D call uncertain. Here the sequenced sample was CD8+ T cells from cultured PBMCs, taken from culture after CMV antigen stimulation. CDR3 amino acids: CASSLVEYNEQFF. The CDR3 DNA follows: TGTGCCAGCAGCTTGGTGGAGTACAATGAGCAGTTCTTC.